A selection of T cell receptor beta chains follows, all from one sample in a study of T cells expressing NK-cell markers. Following a re-call of the 5' RACE reads, TCRdb has one entry per CDR3 protein and lacks DNA. The sample totals about 190,000 distinct CDR3 sequences; its top ten clones hold 20%. Sequencing was carried out using blood T cells: a sorted CD56 or NKG2C T cell subset, CD4+ or CD8+ T cells, or bulk PBMC T cells (not recorded which). The receptors derive from a man aged 18-69 years in good health. CDR3s include the opening cysteine and the closing phenylalanine or tryptophan.

v_call	j_call	cdr3_aa
TRBV11-2	TRBJ2-1	CASSLLRGVRNEQFF
TRBV7-6	TRBJ2-7	CASSPGSGGSSYEQYF
TRBV5-4	TRBJ2-2	CASSLNRVFGGELFF
TRBV27	TRBJ2-7	CASSLGARGVYEQYF
TRBV3-1	TRBJ2-3	CASSQTSDRTDTQYF
TRBV28	TRBJ2-7	CASSPTGVTYEQYF
TRBV5-1	TRBJ2-4	CASSFWGGPRSKNIQYF
TRBV20-1	TRBJ2-7	CSAVRGAAYEQYF
TRBV4-1	TRBJ1-6	CASSQAWDHSPLHF
TRBV2	TRBJ2-1	CARGTSLDEQFF
TRBV15	TRBJ2-1	CATSTRLAGFAEQFF
TRBV5-6	TRBJ1-2	CASSLGAPNYGYTF
TRBV30	TRBJ1-6	CAWSAPGQRDNSPLHF
TRBV5-1	TRBJ2-2	CASSSGDRSMVNTGELFF
TRBV11-1	TRBJ1-2	CASSPPPGQGPIWDGYTF
TRBV19	TRBJ2-1	CASSIDRVSYNEQFF
TRBV5-6	TRBJ2-3	CASSSRADTQYF
TRBV29-1	TRBJ2-2	CSVQGSTGELFF
TRBV20-1	TRBJ2-5	CSARGGETQYF
TRBV6-1	TRBJ2-7	CASSQASLREQYF
TRBV19	TRBJ1-2	CASSIDPSGTGSHRHYGYTF
TRBV12-5	TRBJ1-5	CASGEPGQGPYSNQPQHF
TRBV7-9	TRBJ2-2	CASSLNTVAQYTGELFF
TRBV7-9	TRBJ2-7	CASSLGSGGSATEQYF
TRBV15	TRBJ1-1	CATRTALNTEAFF
TRBV7-3	TRBJ2-1	CASSSSGGVVDEQFF
TRBV12-3/TRBV12-4	TRBJ2-7	CASSLSEEQYF
TRBV13	TRBJ2-7	CASSLGVDYYEQYF
TRBV6-1	TRBJ2-1	CASSKVRGGEEQFF
TRBV5-1	TRBJ2-7	CASSFRDSQSYEQYF
TRBV5-1	TRBJ1-1	CASSWEQGAGTEAFF
TRBV7-6	TRBJ2-1	CASSQPARAGSYNEQFF
TRBV5-1	TRBJ1-1	CASSIVLGDTEAFF
TRBV24-1	TRBJ2-1	CATSDPTGVNEQFF
TRBV7-2	TRBJ2-4	CASSLGTSGGAGYF
TRBV4-1	TRBJ2-2	CASSPRDLNTGELFF
TRBV4-1	TRBJ2-1	CASSQEVGGGDNEQFF
TRBV30	TRBJ2-7	CAWSRDRGRVTYEQYF
TRBV7-9	TRBJ2-5	CASSSSTRDNQETQYF
TRBV7-9	TRBJ1-2	CASSLAFVRDGYTF
TRBV6-1	TRBJ2-1	CASSTGTPGNEQFF
TRBV11-1	TRBJ1-4	CASSLSGGQGSPNEKLFF
TRBV28	TRBJ2-2	CASEETSGGSGELFF
TRBV4-1	TRBJ1-1	CASSQVLSGTEAFF
TRBV6-1	TRBJ2-7	CASNPPAGAGALVYEQYF
TRBV5-4	TRBJ2-1	CASSLDRTGREQFF
TRBV5-1	TRBJ2-5	CASSPAGGSGETQYF
TRBV7-8	TRBJ1-1	CASSLGVTGGAEAFF
TRBV28	TRBJ2-4	CASSLTASGGVMAKNIQYF
TRBV20-1	TRBJ2-1	CSARSYNREHTYNEQFF
TRBV13	TRBJ2-3	CASRSSGGRTDTQYF
TRBV15	TRBJ1-5	CATRDRADQPQHF
TRBV20-1	TRBJ2-3	CSADNRDFGDTQYF
TRBV7-9	TRBJ2-3	CASKTGSGENTDTQYF
TRBV5-1	TRBJ2-7	CASRGGSMYEQYF
TRBV23-1	TRBJ1-5	CASEADPGQNQPQHF
TRBV7-9	TRBJ1-4	CASTPVTGSENEKLFF
TRBV5-6	TRBJ2-7	CASSSPLTGIISYEQYF
TRBV11-2	TRBJ2-5	CASSLQGTQYF
TRBV19	TRBJ2-2	CASRSRTGGNTGELFF